The present T cell receptor (beta chain) was sequenced within a study of cytomegalovirus exposure and HLA in healthy donors. The CDR3 has 14 amino acids. CDR1 MNHEY and CDR2 SMNVEV come from the germline V gene (reference sequence). V lost 9 bases to trimming and J lost 6 bases; unmatched junction nucleotides: 9. Data came from immunoSEQ multiplex PCR; TCRdb stores just in-frame clones and leaves some out. The profile shows under 200,000 clones, 75% to 95% of them singletons. This TCR was sampled from a woman aged 18-29 years in good health and CMV-seropositive. The sequenced material came from PBMCs. The chain joins TRBV27 to TRBJ2-2; 8 bases are a match to TRBD2. The DNA for the CDR3 is TGTGCCAGTTCGGGACTAGGGGGTTCCGGGGAGCTGTTTTTT. Translating it yields CASSGLGGSGELFF.